This T cell receptor (beta chain) was captured by sequencing in a study of blood T cell repertoires in COVID-19. Across the study: COVID-19 samples collected from the United States, Italy and Spain covered acute and convalescent phases. T cells, B-cell-depleted T cells, or PBMCs supplied cDNA or gDNA.

In the original processing: Cell counts per sample came from amplifying reference gene primers. Method: immunoSEQ multiplex PCR; TCRdb's copy keeps in-frame clones and lacks some. V and J calls and clone size are given by that table; D and trimming were obtained from the DNA. Among about 230,000 clones listed, around 82% were seen once. Trimming removed 2 bases from V and 1 base from J, with 9 bases in between. CDR3 length: 15 amino acids. Per the germline V gene, CDR1 is MNHEY and CDR2 is SVGEGT. Sequencing was performed on peripheral blood. V gene TRBV6-2 or TRBV6-3 combines with J gene TRBJ1-5, with a tentative D call TRBD1 (6 bases). The TCR originated in a man in his fifties with active or convalescent COVID-19. CDR3 loop: CASSYHRVSNQPQHF. CDR3 in DNA: TGTGCCAGCAGTTACCACAGGGTAAGCAATCAGCCCCAGCATTTT.